This T cell receptor beta chain was profiled in a study of T-cell memory formation after mild COVID-19. Whole-study context: Across donors, TCR clusters were largely donor specific. Study-wide findings and caveats: The pre-infection memory compartment contained some responding clones, suggesting cross-reactive memory joined. A balance of CD4 and CD8 characterized clones contracting day 15 to 85, whereas later expanders leaned CD4+.

The ends were cut back, 4 bases at V and 5 bases at J, with 21 bases in the middle. Germline V CDR1 and CDR2: SGHRS, YFSETQ. The length of the CDR3 is 16 residues. 5'RACE with constant-segment primers yielded barcoded, UMI-tagged TCR alpha and TCR beta cDNA libraries. TCRdb itself ran the 5' RACE reads through MiXCR, one entry per CDR3 protein. This sample has fewer than 250,000 distinct CDR3 sequences, with roughly a tenth found just once. This clonotype occurred a few times. Its antigen is unknown. V and J are TRBV5-1 and TRBJ1-2; TRBD1 might be the D (6 bases). The receptor was isolated from a man younger than 35 who had mild COVID-19 (a few samples of this study predate the infection). Cell type and time point are not known. The sequenced sample consisted of PBMCs or a T cell subset sorted from them (not recorded which). The CDR3 sequence is CASSDKLGAQGYGYTF. CDR3 bases: TGCGCCAGCAGCGACAAATTGGGGGCTCAAGGGTATGGCTACACCTTC.